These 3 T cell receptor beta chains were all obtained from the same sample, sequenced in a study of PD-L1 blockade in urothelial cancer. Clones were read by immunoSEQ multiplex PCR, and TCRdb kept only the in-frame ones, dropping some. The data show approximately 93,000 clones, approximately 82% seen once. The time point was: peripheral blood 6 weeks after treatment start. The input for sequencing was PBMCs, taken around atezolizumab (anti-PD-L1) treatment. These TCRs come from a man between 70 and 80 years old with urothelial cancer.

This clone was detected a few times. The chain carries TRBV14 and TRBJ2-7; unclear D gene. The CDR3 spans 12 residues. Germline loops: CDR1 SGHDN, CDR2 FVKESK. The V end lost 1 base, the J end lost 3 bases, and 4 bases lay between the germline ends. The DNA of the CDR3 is TGTGCCAGCAGCCAAGCTAACTACGAGCAGTACTTC. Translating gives CASSQANYEQYF.

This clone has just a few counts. The CDR3 DNA sequence: TGTGCCAGCAGTTTCTCGACAGGGGTTGCGGGGGAGACCCAGTACTTC. Encoded protein: CASSFSTGVAGETQYF. The genes are TRBV28 and TRBJ2-5; 8 bases match TRBD1. The CDR3 is 16 amino acids. With 3 bases clipped from V and 5 bases from J, the junction kept 11 bases outside the gene matches. Germline-derived CDR1 and CDR2 are MDHEN and SYDVKM. Complete variable domain (other parts from reference TRBV28 and TRBJ2-5): DVKVTQSSRYLVKRTGEKVFLECVQDMDHENMFWYRQDPGLGLRLIYFSYDVKMKEKGDIPEGYSVSREKKERFSLILESASTNQTSMYLCASSFSTGVAGETQYFGPGTRLLVL.

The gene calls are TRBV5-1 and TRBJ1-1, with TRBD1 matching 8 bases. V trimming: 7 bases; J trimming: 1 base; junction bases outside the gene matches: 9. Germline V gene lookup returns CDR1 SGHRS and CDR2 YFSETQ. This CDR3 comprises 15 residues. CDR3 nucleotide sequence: TGCGCCAGCTCAGCCAGGGGGCTTTGGAACACTGAAGCTTTCTTT. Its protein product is CASSARGLWNTEAFF.